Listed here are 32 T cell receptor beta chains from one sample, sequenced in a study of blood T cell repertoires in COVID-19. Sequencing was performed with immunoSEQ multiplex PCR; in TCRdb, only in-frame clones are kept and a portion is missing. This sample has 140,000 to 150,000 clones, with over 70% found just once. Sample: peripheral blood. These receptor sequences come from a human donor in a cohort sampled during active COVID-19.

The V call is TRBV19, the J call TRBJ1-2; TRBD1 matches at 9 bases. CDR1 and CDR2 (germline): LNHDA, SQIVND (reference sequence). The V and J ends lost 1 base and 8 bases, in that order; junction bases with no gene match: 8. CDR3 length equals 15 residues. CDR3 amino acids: CASSIGGQGVVGYTF. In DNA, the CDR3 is TGTGCCAGTAGTATAGGGGGACAGGGAGTGGTCGGCTACACCTTC.

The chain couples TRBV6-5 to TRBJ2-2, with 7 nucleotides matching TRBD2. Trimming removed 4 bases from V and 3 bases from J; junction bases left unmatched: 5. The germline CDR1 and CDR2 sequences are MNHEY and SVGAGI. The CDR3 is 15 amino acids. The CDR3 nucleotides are TGTGCCAGCAGTTCCGGACGGGAGGACACCGGGGAGCTGTTTTTT. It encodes CASSSGREDTGELFF.

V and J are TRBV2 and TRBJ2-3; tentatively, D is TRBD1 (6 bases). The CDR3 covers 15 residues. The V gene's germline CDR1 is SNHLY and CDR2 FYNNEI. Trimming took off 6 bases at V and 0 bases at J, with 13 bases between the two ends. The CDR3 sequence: CASRRGQGSTDTQYF. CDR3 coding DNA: TGTGCCAGCAGGAGAGGTCAGGGGAGCACAGATACGCAGTATTTT.

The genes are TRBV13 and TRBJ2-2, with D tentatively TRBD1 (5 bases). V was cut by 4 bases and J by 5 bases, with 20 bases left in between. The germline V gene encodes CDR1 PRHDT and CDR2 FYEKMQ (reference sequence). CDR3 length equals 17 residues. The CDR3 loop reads CASSSQYLISGTGELFF. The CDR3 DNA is TGTGCCAGCAGCTCACAGTACTTGATTTCAGGGACCGGGGAGCTGTTTTTT.

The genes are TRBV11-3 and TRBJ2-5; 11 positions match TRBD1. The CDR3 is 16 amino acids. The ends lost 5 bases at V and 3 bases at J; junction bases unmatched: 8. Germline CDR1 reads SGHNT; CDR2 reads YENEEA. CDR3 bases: TGTGCCAGCAGCGTTAGATGGGGACAGGGGGAAGAGACCCAGTACTTC. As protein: CASSVRWGQGEETQYF.

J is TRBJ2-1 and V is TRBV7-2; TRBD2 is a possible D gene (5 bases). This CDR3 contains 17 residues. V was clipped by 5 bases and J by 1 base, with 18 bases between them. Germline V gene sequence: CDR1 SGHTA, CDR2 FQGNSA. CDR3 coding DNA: TGTGCCAGCAGCCCCCTACTAGTTTCCGGGTCCTACAATGAGCAGTTCTTC. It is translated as CASSPLLVSGSYNEQFF.

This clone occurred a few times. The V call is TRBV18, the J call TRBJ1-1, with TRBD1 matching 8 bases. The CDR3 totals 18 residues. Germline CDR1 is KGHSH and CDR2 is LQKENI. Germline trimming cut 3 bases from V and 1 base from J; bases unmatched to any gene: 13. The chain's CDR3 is CASSPRQGLGTGNTEAFF. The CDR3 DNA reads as TGTGCCAGCTCACCCCGACAGGGGCTTGGAACAGGGAACACTGAAGCTTTCTTT.

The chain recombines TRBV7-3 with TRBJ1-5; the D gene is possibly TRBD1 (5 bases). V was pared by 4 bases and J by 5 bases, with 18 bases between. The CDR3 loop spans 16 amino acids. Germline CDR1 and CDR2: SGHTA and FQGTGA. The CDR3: CASSSSTGARHQPQHF. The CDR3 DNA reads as TGTGCCAGCAGCTCCTCGACTGGGGCGAGACATCAGCCCCAGCATTTT.

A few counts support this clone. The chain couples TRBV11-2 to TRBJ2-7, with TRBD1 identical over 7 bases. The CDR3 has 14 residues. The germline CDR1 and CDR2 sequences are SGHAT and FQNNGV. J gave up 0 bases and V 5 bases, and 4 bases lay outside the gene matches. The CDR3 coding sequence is TGTGCCAGCAGCAGGGGACAGAGCTCCTACGAGCAGTACGTC. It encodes CASSRGQSSYEQYV.

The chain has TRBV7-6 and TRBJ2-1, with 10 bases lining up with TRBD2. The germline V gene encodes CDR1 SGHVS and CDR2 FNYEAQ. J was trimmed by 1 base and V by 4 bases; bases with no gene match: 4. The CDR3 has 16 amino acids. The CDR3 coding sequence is TGTGCCAGCAGCTACCTACTAGCGGGATCCTACAATGAGCAGTTCTTC. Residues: CASSYLLAGSYNEQFF.

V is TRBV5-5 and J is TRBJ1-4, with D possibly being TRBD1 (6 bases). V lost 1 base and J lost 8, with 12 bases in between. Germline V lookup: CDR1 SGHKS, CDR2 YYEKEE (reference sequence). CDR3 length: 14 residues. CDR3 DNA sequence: TGTGCCAGCAGCTTGTACAGGGAGGGAGAAAAACTGTTTTTT. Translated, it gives CASSLYREGEKLFF.

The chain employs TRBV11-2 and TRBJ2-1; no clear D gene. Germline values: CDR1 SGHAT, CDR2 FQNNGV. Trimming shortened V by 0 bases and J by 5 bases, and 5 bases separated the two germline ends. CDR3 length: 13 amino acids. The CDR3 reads CASSLDRDNEQFF. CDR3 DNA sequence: TGTGCCAGCAGCTTAGATCGGGACAATGAGCAGTTCTTC.

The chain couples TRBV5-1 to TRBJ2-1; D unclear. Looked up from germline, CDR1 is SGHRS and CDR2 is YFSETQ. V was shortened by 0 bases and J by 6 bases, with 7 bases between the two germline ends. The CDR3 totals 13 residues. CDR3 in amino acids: CASSLVSSNEQFF. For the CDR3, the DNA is TGCGCCAGCAGCTTGGTGTCCAGCAATGAGCAGTTCTTC. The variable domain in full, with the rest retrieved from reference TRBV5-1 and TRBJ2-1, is KAGVTQTPRYLIKTRGQQVTLSCSPISGHRSVSWYQQTPGQGLQFLFEYFSETQRNKGNFPGRFSGRQFSNSRSEMNVSTLELGDSALYLCASSLVSSNEQFFGPGTRLTVL.

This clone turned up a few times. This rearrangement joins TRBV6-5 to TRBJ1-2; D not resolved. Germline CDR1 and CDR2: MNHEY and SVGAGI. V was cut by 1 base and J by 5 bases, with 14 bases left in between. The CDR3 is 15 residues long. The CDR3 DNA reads TGTGCCAGCAGTTACTTGGAGTCGTCCGTTTATGGCTACACCTTC. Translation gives CASSYLESSVYGYTF.

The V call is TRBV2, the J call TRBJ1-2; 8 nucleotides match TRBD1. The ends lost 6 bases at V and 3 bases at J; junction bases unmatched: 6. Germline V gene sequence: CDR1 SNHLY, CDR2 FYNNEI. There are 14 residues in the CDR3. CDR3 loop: CASRKGQADYGYTF. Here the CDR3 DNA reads TGTGCCAGCAGGAAGGGACAGGCCGACTATGGCTACACCTTC.

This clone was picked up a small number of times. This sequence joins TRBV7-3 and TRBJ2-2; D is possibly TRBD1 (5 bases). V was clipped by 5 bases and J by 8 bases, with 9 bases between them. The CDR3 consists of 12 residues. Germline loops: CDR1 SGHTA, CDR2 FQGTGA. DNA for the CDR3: TGTGCCAGCAGCGCCAGGGTTGGGGAGCTGTTTTTT. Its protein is CASSARVGELFF.

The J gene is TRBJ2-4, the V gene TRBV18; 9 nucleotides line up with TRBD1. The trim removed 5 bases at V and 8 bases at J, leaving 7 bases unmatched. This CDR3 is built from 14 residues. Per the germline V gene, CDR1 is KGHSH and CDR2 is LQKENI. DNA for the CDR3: TGTGCCAGCTCAGAGTTCGACAGGGGGGACATTCAGTACTTC. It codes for CASSEFDRGDIQYF. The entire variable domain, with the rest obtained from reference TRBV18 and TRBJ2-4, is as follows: NAGVMQNPRHLVRRRGQEARLRCSPMKGHSHVYWYRQLPEEGLKFMVYLQKENIIDESGMPKERFSAEFPKEGPSILRIQQVVRGDSAAYFCASSEFDRGDIQYFGAGTRLSVL.

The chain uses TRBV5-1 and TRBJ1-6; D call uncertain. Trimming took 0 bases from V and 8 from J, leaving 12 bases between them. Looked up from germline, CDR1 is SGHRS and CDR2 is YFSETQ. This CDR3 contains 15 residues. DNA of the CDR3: TGCGCCAGCAGCTTGGAGGCCAGGTTTGATTCACCCCTCCACTTT. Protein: CASSLEARFDSPLHF.

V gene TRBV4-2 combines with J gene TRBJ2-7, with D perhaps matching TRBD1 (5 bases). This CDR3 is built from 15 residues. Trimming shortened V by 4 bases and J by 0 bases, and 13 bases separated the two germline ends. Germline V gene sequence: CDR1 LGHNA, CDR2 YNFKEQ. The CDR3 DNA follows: TGTGCCAGCAGCCCTCTTAGGGGTAACTCCTACGAGCAGTACTTC. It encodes CASSPLRGNSYEQYF.

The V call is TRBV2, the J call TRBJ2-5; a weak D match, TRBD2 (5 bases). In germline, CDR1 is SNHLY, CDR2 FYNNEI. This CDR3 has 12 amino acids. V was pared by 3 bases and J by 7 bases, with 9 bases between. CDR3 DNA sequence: TGTGCCAGCAGTGACTTAGCGAGGACCCAGTACTTC. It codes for CASSDLARTQYF.

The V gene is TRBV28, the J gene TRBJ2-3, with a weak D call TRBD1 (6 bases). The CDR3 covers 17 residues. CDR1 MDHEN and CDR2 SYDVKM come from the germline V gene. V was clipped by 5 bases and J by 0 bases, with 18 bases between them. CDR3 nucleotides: TGTGCCAGCAGTACCTCAAATCTTGGACAGAGCACAGATACGCAGTATTTT. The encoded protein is CASSTSNLGQSTDTQYF.

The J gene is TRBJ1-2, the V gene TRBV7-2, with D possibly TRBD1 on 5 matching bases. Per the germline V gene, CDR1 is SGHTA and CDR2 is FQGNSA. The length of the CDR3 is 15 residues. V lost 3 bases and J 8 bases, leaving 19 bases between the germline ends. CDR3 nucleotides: TGTGCCAGCAGCTTGGCCCCCTCAGGGTCTATCGGCTACACCTTC. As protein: CASSLAPSGSIGYTF.

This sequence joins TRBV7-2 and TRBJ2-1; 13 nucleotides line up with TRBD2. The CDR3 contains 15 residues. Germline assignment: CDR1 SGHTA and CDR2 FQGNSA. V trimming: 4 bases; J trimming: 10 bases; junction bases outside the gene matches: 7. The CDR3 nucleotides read TGTGCCAGCAGCTGGACTAGCGGGGGATACAGGGAGCAGTTCTTC. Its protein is CASSWTSGGYREQFF.

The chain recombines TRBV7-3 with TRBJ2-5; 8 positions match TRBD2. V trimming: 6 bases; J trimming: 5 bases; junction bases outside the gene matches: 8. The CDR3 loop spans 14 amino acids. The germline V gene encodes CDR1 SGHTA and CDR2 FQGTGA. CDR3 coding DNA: TGTGCCAGCAGTCCGACCAGCGGGAGTGAGACCCAGTACTTC. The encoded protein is CASSPTSGSETQYF.

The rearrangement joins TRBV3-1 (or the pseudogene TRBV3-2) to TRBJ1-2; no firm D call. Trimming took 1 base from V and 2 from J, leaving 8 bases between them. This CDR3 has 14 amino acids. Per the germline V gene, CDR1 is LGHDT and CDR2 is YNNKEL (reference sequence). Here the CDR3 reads CASSQVLQNYGYTF. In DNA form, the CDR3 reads TGTGCCAGCAGCCAAGTTCTACAGAACTATGGCTACACCTTC.

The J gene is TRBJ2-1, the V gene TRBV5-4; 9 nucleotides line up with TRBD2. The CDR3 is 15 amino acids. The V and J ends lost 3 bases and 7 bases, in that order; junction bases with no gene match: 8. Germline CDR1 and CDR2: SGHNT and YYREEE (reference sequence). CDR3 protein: CASSYAGGPANEQFF. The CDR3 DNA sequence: TGTGCCAGCAGCTATGCGGGGGGGCCGGCAAATGAGCAGTTCTTC.

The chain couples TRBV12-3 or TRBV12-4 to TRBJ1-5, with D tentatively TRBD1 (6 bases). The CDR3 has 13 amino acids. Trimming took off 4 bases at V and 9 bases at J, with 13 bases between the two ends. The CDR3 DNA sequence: TGTGCCAGCAGTTCAAAAGGGGGATCGCCCCAGCATTTT. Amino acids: CASSSKGGSPQHF.

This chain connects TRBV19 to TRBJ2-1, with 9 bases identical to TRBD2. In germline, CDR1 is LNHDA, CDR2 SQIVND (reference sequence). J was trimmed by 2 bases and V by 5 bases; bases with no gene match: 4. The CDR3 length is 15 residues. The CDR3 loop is CASSFQRGAYNEQFF. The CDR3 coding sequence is TGTGCCAGTAGTTTCCAGCGGGGGGCCTACAATGAGCAGTTCTTC.

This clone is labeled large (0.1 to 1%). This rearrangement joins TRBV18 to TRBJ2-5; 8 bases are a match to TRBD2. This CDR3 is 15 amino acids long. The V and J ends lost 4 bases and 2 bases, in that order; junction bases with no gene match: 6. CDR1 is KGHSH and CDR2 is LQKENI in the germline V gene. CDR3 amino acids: CASSQPGLEQETQYF. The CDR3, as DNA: TGTGCCAGCTCACAGCCGGGACTAGAACAAGAGACCCAGTACTTC.

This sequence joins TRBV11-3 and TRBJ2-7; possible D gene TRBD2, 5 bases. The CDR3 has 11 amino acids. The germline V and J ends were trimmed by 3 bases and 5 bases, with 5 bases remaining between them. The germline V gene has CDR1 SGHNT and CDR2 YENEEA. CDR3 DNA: TGTGCCAGCAGCTTGAGGGACGAGCAGTACTTC. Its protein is CASSLRDEQYF. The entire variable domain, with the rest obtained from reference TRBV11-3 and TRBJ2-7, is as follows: EAGVVQSPRYKIIEKKQPVAFWCNPISGHNTLYWYLQNLGQGPELLIRYENEEAVDDSQLPKDRFSAERLKGVDSTLKIQPAELGDSAVYLCASSLRDEQYFGPGTRLTVT.

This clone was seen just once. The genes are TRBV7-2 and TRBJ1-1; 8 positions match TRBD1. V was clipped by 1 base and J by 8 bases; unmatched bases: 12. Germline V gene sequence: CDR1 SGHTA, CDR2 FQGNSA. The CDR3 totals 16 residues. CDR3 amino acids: CASSLGRGGQGREAFF. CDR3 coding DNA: TGTGCCAGCAGCTTAGGTCGGGGCGGACAGGGCCGAGAAGCTTTCTTT.

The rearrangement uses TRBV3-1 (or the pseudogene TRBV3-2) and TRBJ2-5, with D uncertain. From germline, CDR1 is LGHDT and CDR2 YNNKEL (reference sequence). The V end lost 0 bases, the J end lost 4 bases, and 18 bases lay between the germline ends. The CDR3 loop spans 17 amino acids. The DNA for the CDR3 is TGTGCCAGCAGCCAAGATAGGTCAGGTCCGGAACGAGAGACCCAGTACTTC. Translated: CASSQDRSGPERETQYF.